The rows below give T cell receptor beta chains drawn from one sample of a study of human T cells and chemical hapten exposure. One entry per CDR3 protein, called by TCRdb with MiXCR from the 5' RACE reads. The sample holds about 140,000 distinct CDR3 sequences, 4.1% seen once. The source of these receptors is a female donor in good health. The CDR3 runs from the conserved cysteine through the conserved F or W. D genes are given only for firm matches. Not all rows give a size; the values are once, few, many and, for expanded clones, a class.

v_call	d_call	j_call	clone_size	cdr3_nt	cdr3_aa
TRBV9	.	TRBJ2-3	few	TGTGCCAGCAGCGTTCTATTGACAGATACGCAGTATTTT	CASSVLLTDTQYF
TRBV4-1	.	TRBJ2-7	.	TGCGCCAGCAGCCAAGGACAGGTTCTTTACGAGCAGTACTTC	CASSQGQVLYEQYF
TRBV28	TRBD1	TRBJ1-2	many	TGTGCCAGCAGCCAACCAGGGACAGGGTTTAACTATGGCTACACCTTC	CASSQPGTGFNYGYTF
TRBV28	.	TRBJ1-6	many	TGTGCCAGCAGAATAAGGGGGGGCGGCACCTATAATTCACCCCTCCACTTT	CASRIRGGGTYNSPLHF
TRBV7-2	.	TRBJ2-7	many	TGTGCCAGCAGCTTAGTAGGGTCTGCGTACTCCTACGAGCAGTACTTC	CASSLVGSAYSYEQYF
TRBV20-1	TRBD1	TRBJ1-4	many	TGCAGTGCTAGAGAACGCGACAGGGGTAATGAAAAACTGTTTTTT	CSARERDRGNEKLFF
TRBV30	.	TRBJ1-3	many	TGTGCCTGGAGGACCTTCCTAGGGACACCAAGCGGCACCATATATTTT	CAWRTFLGTPSGTIYF
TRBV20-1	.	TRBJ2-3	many	TGCAGTGCCCTTCCAACGTACCCTAGCACAGATACGCAGTATTTT	CSALPTYPSTDTQYF
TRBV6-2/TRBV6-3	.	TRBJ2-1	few	TGTGCCAGCAGTTACTCGAGAGATCCCTACAATGAGCAGTTCTTC	CASSYSRDPYNEQFF
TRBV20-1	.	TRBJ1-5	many	TGCAGTGCTAGATCAGGGGCAGCATATAGCAATCAGCCCCAGCATTTT	CSARSGAAYSNQPQHF
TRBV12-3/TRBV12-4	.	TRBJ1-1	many	TGTGCCAGCAGTTTTAATGAGGGGTACACTGAAGCTTTCTTT	CASSFNEGYTEAFF
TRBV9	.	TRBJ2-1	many	TGTGCCAGCAGCGTAGTCAGCGTCTACAATGAGCAGTTCTTC	CASSVVSVYNEQFF
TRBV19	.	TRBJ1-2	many	TGTGCCAGGAATTACCCGGGAGCTAACTATGGCTACACCTTC	CARNYPGANYGYTF
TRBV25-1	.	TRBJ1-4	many	TGTGCCAGCAGTGAAAGCGGTATCACTAATGAAAAACTGTTTTTT	CASSESGITNEKLFF
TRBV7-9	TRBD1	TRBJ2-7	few	TGTGCCAGCAGCCCCACCGGGACAGGGAACTACGAGCAGTACTTC	CASSPTGTGNYEQYF
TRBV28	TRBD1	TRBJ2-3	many	TGTGCCAGCAGCCTGGACAGGGCCTGGGAGACGCAGTATTTT	CASSLDRAWETQYF
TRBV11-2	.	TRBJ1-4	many	TGTGCCAGCAGCTTAGGAAGGTCAGCAACTAATGAAAAACTGTTTTTT	CASSLGRSATNEKLFF
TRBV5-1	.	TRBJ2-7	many	TGCGCCAGCAGCGTCAACCGGGACTCACTTCCCCCCTCCTACGAGCAGTACTTC	CASSVNRDSLPPSYEQYF
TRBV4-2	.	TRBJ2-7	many	TGTGCCAGCAGCCAAGCCTCCTACGAGCAGTACTTC	CASSQASYEQYF
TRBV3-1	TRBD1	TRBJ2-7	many	TGTGCCAGCAGCCAAGATATTGTATCTGGGACAGACGAGCAGTACTTC	CASSQDIVSGTDEQYF